This T cell receptor (beta chain) appears in the sequencing data of a study of blood T cell repertoires in COVID-19. This clone was seen a single time. Recruits, aged roughly 18 to 95 years, lived in some 25 US areas. Participants were placed into cohorts based on the clinical history they reported. Shortly before study entry, within 2 weeks, exposed participants had met a COVID-19 case. Trimming shortened V by 4 bases and J by 15 bases, and 14 bases separated the two germline ends. The CDR3 is made up of 12 amino acids. Germline CDR1 SGHDT, CDR2 YYEEEE. How the authors handled the data: Reference gene primer amplification yielded estimated nucleated cell counts. The protocol was immunoSEQ multiplex PCR, while the TCRdb copy is restricted to in-frame clones and leaves out a portion. The V and J calls and the clone size are those of that table, but D and trimming were determined from the DNA. The sample has roughly 260,000 clones; 83% are singletons.

Material: PBMCs or T cells enriched from blood (not recorded which). The receptor was isolated from a woman in her thirties or forties who had been exposed to COVID-19. The chain is built from TRBV5-6 and TRBJ1-6, with D possibly being TRBD1 (6 bases). This chain's CDR3 is CASSPDSDHLHF. CDR3 DNA sequence: TGTGCCAGCAGCCCGGACAGCGATCACCTCCACTTT.